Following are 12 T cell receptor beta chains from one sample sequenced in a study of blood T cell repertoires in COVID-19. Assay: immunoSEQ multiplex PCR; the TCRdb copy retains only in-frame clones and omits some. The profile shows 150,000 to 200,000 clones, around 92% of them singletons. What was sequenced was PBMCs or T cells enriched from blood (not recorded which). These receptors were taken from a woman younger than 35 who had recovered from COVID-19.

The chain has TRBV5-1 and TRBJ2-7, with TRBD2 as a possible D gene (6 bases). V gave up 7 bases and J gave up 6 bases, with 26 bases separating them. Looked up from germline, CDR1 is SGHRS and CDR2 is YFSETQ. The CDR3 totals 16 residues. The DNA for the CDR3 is TGCGCCAGCGAACCCGGGCAGGGTGGACTATTCGGCGAGCAGTACTTC. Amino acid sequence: CASEPGQGGLFGEQYF.

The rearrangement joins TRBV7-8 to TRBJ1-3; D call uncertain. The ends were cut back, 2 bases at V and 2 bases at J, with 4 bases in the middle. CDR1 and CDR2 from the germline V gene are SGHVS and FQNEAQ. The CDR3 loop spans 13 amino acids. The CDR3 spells CASSLQAGNTIYF. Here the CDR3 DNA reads TGTGCCAGCAGCTTACAGGCTGGAAACACCATATATTTT.

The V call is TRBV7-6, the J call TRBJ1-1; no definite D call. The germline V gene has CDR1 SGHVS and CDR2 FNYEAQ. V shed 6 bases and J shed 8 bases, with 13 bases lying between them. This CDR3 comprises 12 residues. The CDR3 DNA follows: TGTGCCAGCAGTCCGGGTCGAGAAGAAGCTTTCTTT. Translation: CASSPGREEAFF.

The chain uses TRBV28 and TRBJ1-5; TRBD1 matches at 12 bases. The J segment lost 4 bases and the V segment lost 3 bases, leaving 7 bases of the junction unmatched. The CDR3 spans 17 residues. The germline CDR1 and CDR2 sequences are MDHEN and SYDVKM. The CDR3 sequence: CASSLGTGGSLNQPQHF. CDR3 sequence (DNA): TGTGCCAGCAGTTTGGGGACAGGGGGCAGTCTGAATCAGCCCCAGCATTTT.

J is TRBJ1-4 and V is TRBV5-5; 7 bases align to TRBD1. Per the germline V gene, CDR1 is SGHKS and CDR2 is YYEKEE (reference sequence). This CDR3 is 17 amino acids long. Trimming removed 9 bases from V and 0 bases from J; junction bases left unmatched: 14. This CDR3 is CANHPGQLIATNEKLFF. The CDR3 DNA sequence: TGTGCCAACCATCCGGGACAGCTTATTGCAACTAATGAAAAACTGTTTTTT.

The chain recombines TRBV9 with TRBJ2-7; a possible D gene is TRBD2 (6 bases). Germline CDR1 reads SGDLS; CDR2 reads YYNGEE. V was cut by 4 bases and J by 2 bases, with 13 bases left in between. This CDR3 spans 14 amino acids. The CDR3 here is CASSTRPGAYEQYF. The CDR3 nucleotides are TGTGCCAGCAGCACCAGACCGGGAGCCTACGAGCAGTACTTC.

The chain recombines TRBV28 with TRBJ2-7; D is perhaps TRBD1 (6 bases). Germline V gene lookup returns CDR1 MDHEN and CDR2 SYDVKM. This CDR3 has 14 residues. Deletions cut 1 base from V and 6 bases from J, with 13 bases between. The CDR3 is CASSLSQGYGEQYF. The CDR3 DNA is TGTGCCAGCAGTTTATCACAGGGTTATGGCGAGCAGTACTTC. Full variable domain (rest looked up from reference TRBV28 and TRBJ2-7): DVKVTQSSRYLVKRTGEKVFLECVQDMDHENMFWYRQDPGLGLRLIYFSYDVKMKEKGDIPEGYSVSREKKERFSLILESASTNQTSMYLCASSLSQGYGEQYFGPGTRLTVT.

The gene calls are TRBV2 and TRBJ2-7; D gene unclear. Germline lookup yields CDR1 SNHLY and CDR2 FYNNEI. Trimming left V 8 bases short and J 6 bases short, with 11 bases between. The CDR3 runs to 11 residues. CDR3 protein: CASDYSREQYF. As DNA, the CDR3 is TGTGCCAGCGATTACTCGCGCGAGCAGTACTTC.

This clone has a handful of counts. The CDR3 region has the DNA TGTGCCAGCAGCACACCGGGACAGGGGGCGGGTCGCACTGAAGCTTTCTTT. Encoded protein: CASSTPGQGAGRTEAFF. V usage is TRBV7-9 and J usage is TRBJ1-1; 12 bases line up with TRBD1. CDR1 SEHNR and CDR2 FQNEAQ come from the germline V gene (reference sequence). Trimming at V came to 5 bases and at J to 4 bases, leaving 11 bases not matched to a gene. The CDR3 totals 17 residues.

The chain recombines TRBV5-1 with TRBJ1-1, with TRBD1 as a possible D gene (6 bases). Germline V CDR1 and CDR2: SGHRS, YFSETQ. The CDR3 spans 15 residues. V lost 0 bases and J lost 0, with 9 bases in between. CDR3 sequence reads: CASSLVQGLNTEAFF. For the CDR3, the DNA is TGCGCCAGCAGCTTGGTACAGGGCCTGAACACTGAAGCTTTCTTT.

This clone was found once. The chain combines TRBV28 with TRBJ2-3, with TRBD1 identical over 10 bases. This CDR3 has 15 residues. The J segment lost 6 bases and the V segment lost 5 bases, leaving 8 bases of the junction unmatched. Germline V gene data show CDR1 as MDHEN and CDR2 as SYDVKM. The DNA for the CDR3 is TGTGCCAGCAGTCTAGGGGGACAGGGGAGCGATACGCAGTATTTT. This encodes CASSLGGQGSDTQYF.

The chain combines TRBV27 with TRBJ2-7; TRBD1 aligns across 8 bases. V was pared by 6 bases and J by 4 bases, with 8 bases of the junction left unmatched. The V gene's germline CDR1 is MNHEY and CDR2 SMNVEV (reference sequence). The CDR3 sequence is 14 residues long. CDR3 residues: CASRTGVATYEQYF. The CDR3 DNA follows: TGTGCCAGCAGGACAGGGGTCGCTACTTACGAGCAGTACTTC.